This T cell receptor (beta chain) was obtained from a study of siplizumab effects on memory and regulatory T cells. Study-level findings and limits: The diversity of naive T cells seemed greater than that of memory cells, and their alloresponse contribution seemed major. Mappable alloreactive CD4+ clones averaged around 71% Treg-derived with siplizumab versus about 30% in controls.

This clone was detected once. The antigen remains unidentified. In germline, CDR1 is ENHRY, CDR2 SYGVKD. The CDR3 consists of 16 residues. With 6 bases clipped from V and 1 base from J, the junction kept 10 bases outside the gene matches. The study assayed around 9.3 x 10^4 TCR templates per sample. Generated by immunoSEQ multiplex PCR, the TCRdb table keeps only in-frame clones and is missing some. Here the sample spans about 100,000 clones, around 93% being singletons. The sample taken for sequencing was non-Treg CD4+ T cells sorted from blood. This chain connects TRBV10-3 to TRBJ2-7, with 9 bases aligning to TRBD2. This clonotype originated in a human donor in good health. Here the CDR3 DNA reads TGTGCCATCAGCCAAATTAGCGGGAGAAGGTCCTACGAGCAGTACTTC. It codes for CAISQISGRRSYEQYF.